The 23 T cell receptor beta chains listed next were all sequenced from one sample in a study of technical replicates of blood from several donors (dated by TCRdb to about 2017). Library creation used the immunoSEQ multiplex PCR assay. TCRdb limited this immuneACCESS table to in-frame rearrangements with V and J called. A share of clones is missing; checked studies link under half to unresolved V genes, and the rest is unexplained. A total of 65,000 to 75,000 clones appear in this sample, approximately 83% of them only once. 5% of the sample rests with the top ten. Sequences were obtained from PBMCs. The receptors were sampled from a human donor in good health. Some clones in this sample may be carry-over from other donors' samples.

The rearrangement joins TRBV11-2 to TRBJ2-4; no reliable D call. CDR3 length equals 16 residues. V lost 1 base to trimming and J lost 0 bases, with 10 bases between them. Per germline, CDR1 SGHAT and CDR2 FQNNGV. As DNA, the CDR3 is TGTGCCAGCAGCTTAGGGAGCGATATAGCCAAAAACATTCAGTACTTC. It encodes CASSLGSDIAKNIQYF.

The J gene is TRBJ2-1, the V gene TRBV2; no reliable D call. The V and J ends lost 4 bases and 6 bases respectively, with 10 bases between them. This CDR3 comprises 13 residues. Per the germline V gene, CDR1 is SNHLY and CDR2 is FYNNEI. The CDR3 loop is CASSVARGNEQFF. The CDR3 DNA is TGTGCCAGCAGTGTCGCTCGAGGCAATGAGCAGTTCTTC. Together with reference TRBV2 and TRBJ2-1, the CDR3 gives the full variable domain: EPEVTQTPSHQVTQMGQEVILRCVPISNHLYFYWYRQILGQKVEFLVSFYNNEISEKSEIFDDQFSVERPDGSNFTLKIRSTKLEDSAMYFCASSVARGNEQFFGPGTRLTVL.

This sequence joins TRBV7-2 and TRBJ2-1; TRBD2 matches at 8 bases. The germline V gene encodes CDR1 SGHTA and CDR2 FQGNSA. The CDR3 length is 16 residues. Trimming took 6 bases from V and 7 from J; bases not matched to a gene: 14. Here the CDR3 reads CASSPAGTRGRNEQFF. CDR3 coding DNA: TGTGCCAGCAGTCCGGCCGGGACTAGGGGAAGGAATGAGCAGTTCTTC.

J is TRBJ2-6 and V is TRBV5-1; 7 bases fit TRBD1. CDR1 is SGHRS, CDR2 YFSETQ, per germline. The V and J ends lost 4 bases and 2 bases, in that order; junction bases with no gene match: 6. The CDR3 is 16 amino acids. The CDR3 is CASSTATGAGANVLTF. CDR3 DNA sequence: TGCGCCAGCAGCACGGCAACAGGGGCTGGGGCCAACGTCCTGACTTTC.

This chain uses TRBV30 with TRBJ2-3, with a weak D call TRBD2 (5 bases). V dropped 0 bases and J dropped 6 bases, with 7 bases sitting between them. The CDR3 has 12 residues. From germline, CDR1 is GTSNPN and CDR2 SVGIG (reference sequence). CDR3 amino acids: CAWSVGSDTQYF. The CDR3 nucleotides are TGTGCCTGGAGTGTAGGGAGTGATACGCAGTATTTT.

The chain carries TRBV10-2 and TRBJ2-7; D is unclear. Between the trimmed V and J ends, which lost 2 bases and 0 bases, there was a span of 11 bases. Germline CDR1 reads WSHSY; CDR2 reads SAAADI. The CDR3 contains 15 residues. The CDR3 region has the DNA TGCGCCAGCAGTGAGGAGGCAGTCAGCTCCTACGAGCAGTACTTC. This translates into CASSEEAVSSYEQYF.

This chain links TRBV19 with TRBJ2-6; 8 bases are a match to TRBD2. Germline V gene lookup returns CDR1 LNHDA and CDR2 SQIVND (reference sequence). V lost 10 bases to trimming and J lost 4 bases; unmatched junction nucleotides: 6. The CDR3 is 14 residues long. The CDR3 bases are TGTGCCACCGGGGGGGCGGTGGGGGCCAACGTCCTGACTTTC. Its translation is CATGGAVGANVLTF.

The genes are TRBV6-6 and TRBJ2-2; D not certain. The V end lost 3 bases, the J end lost 4 bases, and 15 bases lay between the germline ends. Per the germline V gene, CDR1 is MNHNY and CDR2 is SVGAGI (reference sequence). This CDR3 is built from 16 residues. CDR3 loop: CASSYPQQGATGELFF. The CDR3 nucleotides read TGTGCCAGCAGTTATCCCCAGCAAGGAGCCACCGGGGAGCTGTTTTTT.

This chain joins TRBV5-1 and TRBJ2-7; TRBD1 aligns across 9 bases. The V gene's germline CDR1 is SGHRS and CDR2 YFSETQ. J lost 1 base, V lost 4 bases, and 12 bases had no gene match. CDR3 length equals 17 residues. Here the CDR3 DNA reads TGCGCCAGCAGCCCGCTCCCCGGGACAGGGAAATCCTACGAGCAGTACTTC. Its translation: CASSPLPGTGKSYEQYF.

The gene calls are TRBV10-1 and TRBJ2-7, with 10 nucleotides matching TRBD2. The CDR3 runs 13 residues. CDR1 is WNHNN and CDR2 is SYGVQD in the germline V gene (reference sequence). J was trimmed by 7 bases and V by 7 bases; bases with no gene match: 7. DNA for the CDR3: TGCGCCAGCAAAAGCGGGAGGGCCGAGGAGCAGTACTTC. Translating gives CASKSGRAEEQYF.

The chain recombines TRBV2 with TRBJ2-7, with D perhaps matching TRBD2 (6 bases). V was clipped by 3 bases and J by 6 bases, with 12 bases between them. This CDR3 contains 13 residues. The germline V gene has CDR1 SNHLY and CDR2 FYNNEI. CDR3: CASSDFFGGEQYF. The DNA for the CDR3 is TGTGCCAGCAGTGATTTCTTCGGGGGCGAGCAGTACTTC.

The genes are TRBV19 and TRBJ2-5, with D tentatively TRBD1 (6 bases). Germline CDR1 and CDR2: LNHDA and SQIVND (reference sequence). There are 13 residues in the CDR3. Trimming stripped 4 bases from V and 1 base from J, with 7 bases between. The CDR3 region has the DNA TGTGCCAGTAGTAAACAGGGCCAAGAGACCCAGTACTTC. It translates to CASSKQGQETQYF.

The V call is TRBV18, the J call TRBJ1-2; 10 bases agree with TRBD1. The V and J ends lost 4 bases and 2 bases, in that order; junction bases with no gene match: 4. CDR3 length: 15 residues. Per germline, CDR1 KGHSH and CDR2 LQKENI. CDR3 sequence (DNA): TGTGCCAGCTCACGAGACAGGGGGCACAACTATGGCTACACCTTC. It is translated as CASSRDRGHNYGYTF.

This sequence joins TRBV7-3 and TRBJ2-4; 9 nucleotides align to TRBD2. Germline loops: CDR1 SGHTA, CDR2 FQGTGA. The CDR3 runs to 14 residues. J lost 9 bases, V lost 2 bases, and 5 bases had no gene match. The CDR3 nucleotides are TGTGCCAGCAGCTTAGAATTTAGCGGGGGCATTCAGTACTTC. Protein: CASSLEFSGGIQYF.

This clone was found once. The rearrangement uses TRBV2 and TRBJ2-3; perhaps TRBD2 as D (5 bases). Germline CDR1 is SNHLY and CDR2 is FYNNEI. V lost 0 bases and J 6 bases, leaving 16 bases between the germline ends. The CDR3 covers 16 residues. In DNA, the CDR3 is TGTGCCAGCAGTGAAGCGCTACTACGGGGTGGGGATACGCAGTATTTT. Protein product: CASSEALLRGGDTQYF.

J is TRBJ2-2 and V is TRBV7-2; 10 nucleotides agree with TRBD2. This CDR3 has 16 residues. V gave up 5 bases and J gave up 6 bases; unmatched junction bases: 9. Germline assignment: CDR1 SGHTA and CDR2 FQGNSA. CDR3 protein: CASSVGPGLAAGELFF. The DNA of the CDR3 is TGTGCCAGCAGCGTAGGCCCCGGACTAGCGGCCGGGGAGCTGTTTTTT.

The rearrangement uses TRBV11-3 and TRBJ2-5, with TRBD2 identical over 7 bases. There are 14 residues in the CDR3. With V trimmed by 5 bases and J by 7 bases, 10 bases remained unmatched. Looked up from germline, CDR1 is SGHNT and CDR2 is YENEEA. The CDR3 bases are TGTGCCAGCAGCAAGGGACTATCTGGGGGGACCCAGTACTTC. Encoded protein: CASSKGLSGGTQYF.

There are a few counts of this clone. The chain carries TRBV7-6 and TRBJ1-6; no definite D call. Germline V lookup: CDR1 SGHVS, CDR2 FNYEAQ. Trimming stripped 2 bases from V and 7 bases from J, with 6 bases between. This CDR3 region has 13 residues. The CDR3 region is CASSLNLNSPLHF. CDR3 coding DNA: TGTGCCAGCAGCTTAAATCTAAATTCACCCCTCCACTTT.

This chain uses TRBV7-2 with TRBJ2-2; D uncertain. V lost 4 bases and J 3 bases, leaving 3 bases between the germline ends. The CDR3 is 12 residues long. The germline gives CDR1 SGHTA, CDR2 FQGNSA. CDR3 bases: TGTGCCAGCAGCTCGTACACCGGGGAGCTGTTTTTT. Translation gives CASSSYTGELFF.

This clone has only one observation. This chain connects TRBV18 to TRBJ2-2, with 7 positions matching TRBD1. J gave up 6 bases and V 6 bases, and 10 bases lay outside the gene matches. Germline lookup yields CDR1 KGHSH and CDR2 LQKENI. The CDR3 has 15 residues. For the CDR3, the DNA is TGTGCCAGCTCCCGACAGGGCCCCTCGGCCGGGGAGCTGTTTTTT. Its protein is CASSRQGPSAGELFF.

The V gene is TRBV21-1, the J gene TRBJ1-5. TRBV21-1 is flagged as a pseudogene. The CDR3 extends over 13 amino acids. DNA for the CDR3: TGTGCCAGCGGCGCAACTCTAGGTCAGCCCCAGCATTTT. Translation: CASGATLGQPQHF.

V usage is TRBV7-4 and J usage is TRBJ2-3; 7 nucleotides line up with TRBD2. This CDR3 region has 17 residues. Losses at the gene ends were 5 bases for V and 0 bases for J; bases not matched to a gene: 11. Germline V CDR1 and CDR2: SGHVT, SQSDAQ. The CDR3 region is CASSPPSGPTSTDTQYF. The CDR3 bases are TGTGCCAGCAGCCCCCCTAGCGGTCCTACCAGCACAGATACGCAGTATTTT.

The chain links TRBV6-1 to TRBJ1-5; D remains ambiguous. In germline, CDR1 is MNHNS, CDR2 SASEGT. V lost 2 bases to trimming and J lost 6 bases, with 8 bases between them. The CDR3 runs to 13 residues. The CDR3, as DNA: TGTGCCAGCAGTGAAAGGGAGCGTCAGCCCCAGCATTTT. Encoded protein: CASSERERQPQHF.